Shown below are 29 T cell receptor beta chains from a single sample sequenced in a study of PD-1 blockade in classical Hodgkin lymphoma. Repertoires were generated with immunoSEQ multiplex PCR, while TCRdb's copy carries only in-frame clones and drops some. The sample records tens of thousands of clones, just under 80% being singletons. Time point indicated: cycle 4 day 1 (C4D1), after more than five weeks of nivolumab. All the patients suffered relapse after autologous stem cell transplantation, and brentuximab vedotin exposure differed. Material: peripheral blood mononuclear cells (PBMCs), obtained before the fourth cycle of nivolumab. Receptors were obtained from a human donor with classical Hodgkin lymphoma.

This chain links TRBV15 with TRBJ2-1, with no clear D. This CDR3 comprises 16 residues. V dropped 0 bases and J dropped 3 bases, with 12 bases sitting between them. Germline loops: CDR1 LNHNV, CDR2 YYDKDF (reference sequence). DNA of the CDR3: TGTGCCACCAGCAGAGACTGGCAGAACCTCTACAATGAGCAGTTCTTC. Translated, it gives CATSRDWQNLYNEQFF.

V gene TRBV2 combines with J gene TRBJ1-1; the D is unclear. Trimming left V 7 bases short and J 8 bases short, with 17 bases between. Germline V CDR1 and CDR2: SNHLY, FYNNEI. This CDR3 spans 13 amino acids. CDR3 loop: CASNKGMSTEAFF. The DNA for the CDR3 is TGTGCCAGCAACAAAGGGATGAGCACCGAAGCTTTCTTT.

The chain recombines TRBV9 with TRBJ1-4, with a possible D match to TRBD1 (5 bases). Germline values: CDR1 SGDLS, CDR2 YYNGEE. CDR3 length: 15 amino acids. Trimming took off 3 bases at V and 7 bases at J, with 16 bases between the two ends. The DNA for the CDR3 is TGTGCCAGCAGCGGACAGACCGGCCTCGCTGAAAAACTGTTTTTT. Its protein is CASSGQTGLAEKLFF.

On this clone: Given a much more abundant clone one base away, this may be a read error. The chain combines TRBV6-5 with TRBJ2-4; no definite D call. The CDR3 is made up of 13 amino acids. The germline gives CDR1 MNHEY, CDR2 SVGAGI. The CDR3 coding sequence is TGTGTCAGCTCAGGTACAGCCAAAAACATTCAGTACTTC. The encoded protein is CVSSGTAKNIQYF.

The chain recombines TRBV29-1 with TRBJ2-1; D gene uncertain. The CDR3 is 12 amino acids. Germline V lookup: CDR1 SQVTM, CDR2 ANQGSEA. Trimming removed 5 bases at V and 16 bases at J, with 21 bases between. The CDR3 DNA follows: TGCAGCGTTATTTTGACCACGGACGGTTATTTCTTC. This codes for CSVILTTDGYFF.

This clone occurred a few times. The CDR3 is CASSVREDTQYF. The CDR3 region has the DNA TGTGCCAGCAGCGTTAGGGAGGATACGCAGTATTTT. The chain links TRBV11-1 to TRBJ2-3; perhaps TRBD2 as D (5 bases). Germline values: CDR1 SGHAT, CDR2 FQDESV (reference sequence). V was clipped by 5 bases and J by 6 bases, with 9 bases between them. There are 12 residues in the CDR3.

In this sample, this clone turned up a few times. The gene calls are TRBV19 and TRBJ2-1; 13 bases match TRBD2. J lost 8 bases, V lost 3 bases, and 7 bases had no gene match. Germline-derived CDR1 and CDR2 are LNHDA and SQIVND (reference sequence). The CDR3 covers 16 residues. CDR3 in DNA: TGTGCCAGTAGTATCGAACTAGCGGGAGGGCCCGATGAGCAGTTCTTC. It translates to CASSIELAGGPDEQFF.

The gene calls are TRBV20-1 and TRBJ2-1, with a weak D call TRBD1 (5 bases). There are 10 residues in the CDR3. The germline V gene has CDR1 DFQATT and CDR2 SNEGSKA (reference sequence). The V and J ends lost 7 bases and 8 bases respectively, with 9 bases between them. This chain's CDR3 is CSVRAHEQFF. The CDR3 nucleotides are TGCAGTGTCAGGGCCCATGAGCAGTTCTTC.

The J gene is TRBJ1-4, the V gene TRBV19; 10 nucleotides line up with TRBD1. V lost 5 bases and J lost 6; bases outside the gene matches: 3. The CDR3 has 14 residues. Germline CDR1 is LNHDA and CDR2 is SQIVND (reference sequence). Here the CDR3 DNA reads TGTGCCAGTAGTTGGGACAGGGGTGATGAAAAACTGTTTTTT. Translating gives CASSWDRGDEKLFF.

In its sample, this clone was seen once. The chain employs TRBV5-6 and TRBJ2-5; D perhaps matches TRBD2 (7 bases). Deletions cut 3 bases from V and 4 bases from J, with 22 bases between. CDR3 size: 17 residues. Germline loops: CDR1 SGHDT, CDR2 YYEEEE. CDR3 coding DNA: TGTGCCAGCAGCTCCGTGGGGGGGGCTTTACACCTAGAGACCCAGTACTTC. It specifies CASSSVGGALHLETQYF.

The V gene is TRBV11-2, the J gene TRBJ2-3; 11 bases agree with TRBD2. The CDR3 is 16 amino acids. Germline V gene sequence: CDR1 SGHAT, CDR2 FQNNGV. V trimming: 7 bases; J trimming: 8 bases; junction bases outside the gene matches: 14. The CDR3 coding sequence is TGTGCCAGCACCTCGCCGGGACTAGCGGTTAGCGGTACGCAGTATTTT. Translating it yields CASTSPGLAVSGTQYF.

The CDR3 sequence: CSVSLERETQYF. In DNA form, the CDR3 reads TGCAGCGTGTCCCTAGAGCGGGAGACCCAGTACTTC. The chain carries TRBV29-1 and TRBJ2-5; D may be TRBD2 (5 bases). The germline V gene encodes CDR1 SQVTM and CDR2 ANQGSEA. The ends were cut back, 6 bases at V and 5 bases at J, with 13 bases in the middle. CDR3 length: 12 residues.

The chain links TRBV5-1 to TRBJ1-2; D ambiguous. CDR3 length equals 16 residues. Germline V gene sequence: CDR1 SGHRS, CDR2 YFSETQ. Trimming stripped 2 bases from V and 1 base from J, with 15 bases between. The CDR3 sequence is CASSLLGRPDNYGYTF. As DNA, the CDR3 is TGCGCCAGCAGCTTACTTGGACGGCCCGATAACTATGGCTACACCTTC.

The chain combines TRBV19 with TRBJ1-2; TRBD1 agrees at 7 bases. Germline V gene lookup returns CDR1 LNHDA and CDR2 SQIVND (reference sequence). The CDR3 length is 16 residues. V lost 6 bases and J lost 0; bases outside the gene matches: 10. CDR3 in amino acids: CASSQRGGLANYGYTF. The CDR3, as DNA: TGTGCCAGTAGCCAGAGAGGGGGCTTGGCTAACTATGGCTACACCTTC.

This clone has just one count. The rearrangement links TRBV11-2 to TRBJ2-2; D might be TRBD1 (6 bases). V was pared by 5 bases and J by 7 bases, with 26 bases between. Germline V CDR1 and CDR2: SGHAT, FQNNGV. This CDR3 region has 18 residues. The CDR3 reads CASSPLPQGASLSGELFF. DNA of the CDR3: TGTGCCAGCAGCCCCCTGCCACAGGGCGCCTCTCTCAGCGGGGAGCTGTTTTTT.

The J gene is TRBJ2-5, the V gene TRBV5-4; 9 nucleotides align to TRBD2. Germline values: CDR1 SGHNT, CDR2 YYREEE (reference sequence). The CDR3 runs to 15 residues. The V segment lost 1 base and the J segment 5 bases; nucleotides outside the gene matches: 6. CDR3 bases: TGTGCCAGCAGCTTGACAGCGGGGGGCCTGGAGACCCAGTACTTC. It codes for CASSLTAGGLETQYF.

V gene TRBV7-2 combines with J gene TRBJ1-1; 7 bases match TRBD1. CDR1 and CDR2 (germline): SGHTA, FQGNSA. V dropped 5 bases and J dropped 0; count of bases not matched to a gene: 3. There are 14 residues in the CDR3. The CDR3 protein is CASSRQGMNTEAFF. For the CDR3, the DNA is TGTGCCAGCAGCCGACAGGGAATGAACACTGAAGCTTTCTTT.

This rearrangement joins TRBV19 to TRBJ1-2; a possible D gene is TRBD1 (5 bases). There are 15 residues in the CDR3. V shed 3 bases and J shed 6 bases, with 17 bases lying between them. Germline V lookup: CDR1 LNHDA, CDR2 SQIVND (reference sequence). CDR3 sequence (DNA): TGTGCCAGTAGTATCCGCGGAGGGAGAGGGGATGGCTACACCTTC. Residues: CASSIRGGRGDGYTF.

This chain joins TRBV27 and TRBJ2-3; no clear D. The CDR3 totals 17 residues. V lost 3 bases to trimming and J lost 1 base, with 17 bases between them. In germline, CDR1 is MNHEY, CDR2 SMNVEV (reference sequence). CDR3 region: CASSFRATPARTDTQYF. The DNA for the CDR3 is TGTGCCAGCAGTTTCCGAGCGACGCCAGCCCGCACAGATACGCAGTATTTT.

The CDR3, as DNA: TGTGCCAGCAGCGTAGCGGGAGGTGGTGAGCAGTTCTTC. As protein: CASSVAGGGEQFF. This chain connects TRBV11-3 to TRBJ2-1, with 10 bases identical to TRBD2. The V segment lost 5 bases and the J segment 9 bases; nucleotides outside the gene matches: 4. The CDR3 runs 13 residues. CDR1 and CDR2 from the germline V gene are SGHNT and YENEEA.

This chain links TRBV7-6 with TRBJ1-3; TRBD1 is a possible D gene (6 bases). Germline CDR1 SGHVS, CDR2 FNYEAQ. The CDR3 spans 19 residues. Trimming removed 4 bases at V and 0 bases at J, with 22 bases between. CDR3 sequence: CASSSGGRGPHYSGNTIYF. The CDR3 DNA sequence: TGTGCCAGCAGCTCCGGTGGCAGGGGCCCCCATTACTCTGGAAACACCATATATTTT.

The chain is built from TRBV6-6 and TRBJ2-2, with 10 bases aligning to TRBD2. From germline, CDR1 is MNHNY and CDR2 SVGAGI (reference sequence). The CDR3 runs to 16 residues. The V gene end was trimmed by 0 bases and the J gene end by 5 bases; junction bases not matched to a gene: 3. Here the CDR3 reads CASSYSGLAETGELFF. The CDR3, as DNA: TGTGCCAGCAGTTACTCAGGACTAGCGGAGACCGGGGAGCTGTTTTTT.

This sequence joins TRBV6-6 and TRBJ2-7, with D unclear. The CDR3 has 13 amino acids. The germline CDR1 and CDR2 sequences are MNHNY and SVGAGI (reference sequence). Trimming took off 2 bases at V and 0 bases at J, with 5 bases between the two ends. In DNA, the CDR3 is TGTGCCAGCAGTTACGGGGTCTCCTACGAGCAGTACTTC. Protein product: CASSYGVSYEQYF.

This clone was counted between two and nine times. V usage is TRBV4-2 and J usage is TRBJ1-5; D gene uncertain. The V gene lost 1 base and the J gene lost 3 bases, with 4 bases spanning the gap. This CDR3 has 13 residues. The germline CDR1 and CDR2 sequences are LGHNA and YNFKEQ. This CDR3 reads CASSQGDNQPQHF. For the CDR3, the DNA is TGTGCCAGCAGCCAAGGAGACAATCAGCCCCAGCATTTT.

This clone was picked up a small number of times. The chain employs TRBV29-1 and TRBJ1-2; D ambiguous. The CDR3 is 12 amino acids. Germline V gene sequence: CDR1 SQVTM, CDR2 ANQGSEA. V dropped 2 bases and J dropped 3 bases, with 7 bases sitting between them. CDR3 region: CSVERQDYGYTF. In DNA, the CDR3 is TGCAGCGTTGAACGGCAGGACTATGGCTACACCTTC.

The CDR3 loop reads CASSFGTANEKLFF. DNA of the CDR3: TGCGCCAGCAGCTTCGGGACAGCTAATGAAAAACTGTTTTTT. The chain employs TRBV5-1 and TRBJ1-4; 7 positions agree with TRBD1. V shed 2 bases and J 3 bases; nucleotides not matched to a gene: 1. The CDR3 has 14 amino acids. CDR1 and CDR2 (germline): SGHRS, YFSETQ.

The chain links TRBV4-3 to TRBJ2-5; D gene ambiguous. The germline V gene has CDR1 LGHNA and CDR2 YSLEER. CDR3 length equals 13 residues. V gave up 3 bases and J gave up 1 base, with 6 bases separating them. CDR3 sequence: CASSQRFQETQYF. CDR3 nucleotides: TGCGCCAGCAGCCAGCGTTTCCAAGAGACCCAGTACTTC.

V gene TRBV7-2 combines with J gene TRBJ2-7; tentatively, D is TRBD1 (5 bases). Trimming took 3 bases from V and 2 from J, leaving 11 bases between them. This CDR3 is 14 amino acids long. CDR1 SGHTA and CDR2 FQGNSA come from the germline V gene. The CDR3 protein is CASSFSGQPYEQYF. Written as DNA, the CDR3 is TGTGCCAGCAGCTTCAGTGGACAACCCTACGAGCAGTACTTC.

The chain employs TRBV29-1 and TRBJ1-3; D gene unclear. V lost 2 bases to trimming and J lost 4 bases, with 18 bases between them. The CDR3 is 16 residues long. Germline CDR1 is SQVTM and CDR2 is ANQGSEA. The DNA of the CDR3 is TGCAGCGTTGAATACCGTTTGGGGAAGGCCGGAAACACCATATATTTT. As protein: CSVEYRLGKAGNTIYF.